Sequencing of this T cell receptor beta chain was carried out in a study of coeliac disease (dated 2022 in TCRdb). With respect to the entire study: Coeliac patients were classed as newly diagnosed active disease, refractory coeliac disease type I, or disease controlled by a gluten-free diet. TRB sequencing succeeded for samples from 27 subjects, including about two dozen paired bulk unsorted intraepithelial and lamina propria cell samples. The study set out to describe the TR repertoires of small intestinal T cells in active coeliac disease, refractory type I coeliac disease, and coeliac disease treated with a gluten-free diet. Next-generation sequencing of rearranged TRB and TRG CDR3 regions was applied to small intestinal lymphocyte fractions from coeliac and non-coeliac patients. A total of 30 or so patients took part in the full study: about 22 had serologically confirmed coeliac disease and 8 were controls with non-small intestinal disorders. Because high-resolution HLA typing was not available, biased TRBV7-2 usage was queried as a proof of principle.

Receptor libraries were prepared by the immunoSEQ multiplex PCR assay. Using reverse primers that targeted J gene segments together with forward primers that targeted V gene segments, the TR loci were amplified in a multiplexed PCR. The amplified CDR3 regions were sequenced using the Illumina HiSeq System. On the authors' methods: To strip out PCR and sequencing errors and collapse the data into unique sequences, a nearest-neighbour algorithm merged closely related reads. Repertoires were summarised by clonality and by T cell density, defined as TR molecules per amount of genomic DNA input. Public TRs were defined as CDR3 amino acid sequences in at least 80% of unsorted samples, then tested for differential abundance between coeliac and control samples. Every lamina propria sample was checked against a list of a few hundred published gliadin-specific TRB sequences. Kruskal-Wallis tests followed by Dunn post-tests were used to test for differences in clonality and density between disease groups. Entries here come from immuneACCESS through TCRdb and include only in-frame sequences with V and J called. Some clones fail to appear in such tables; in the studies checked, an unresolved V gene covers under half of the shortfall, and the cause of the remainder is unknown. Clonal size and the V and J genes are those of that table, whereas D and trimming came from the DNA. The sample records thousands of clones, approximately 70% of which are singletons. The leading ten clones occupy about 6.7% of the sample.

Inclusive of the bounding cysteine and phenylalanine, the CDR3 is 14 residues long. The sequence is cut down to CDR3 DNA, 42 bases in frame from base 1. CDR1 SGHRS and CDR2 YFSETQ were looked up in the germline V gene. V gives up 3 bases and J gives up 2 bases, and the segment between their germline ends measures 11 bases. Aliquots of about half a million cells were frozen in DMSO/FBS in liquid nitrogen, and one aliquot per fraction was used for sequencing. Every one of the 30 patients in the study had endoscopy and a small intestinal biopsy. Once intraepithelial cells had been isolated, the leftover biopsy tissue was digested with collagenase to release lamina propria cells. Genomic DNA was extracted from frozen unsorted cell fractions with the Qiagen DNeasy blood extraction kit. Concerning this clone itself: No antigen is known for it. Base quality data are lacking; no much larger clone is found one base away.

General study outcomes and caveats: High-purity fractions were not obtained when intraepithelial cells were separated from lamina propria cells, so cross-contamination between compartments was possible. Published gliadin-specific TRB sequences turned up in about 50% of the 18 coeliac lamina propria samples, compared with only 1 of 6 controls. In the authors' view, the approach was unsuitable for unbiased detection of gliadin-specific T cells, since gliadin-specific T cells are scarce and rarely shared between patients. For the most part, TRB repertoires were private, with most amino acid sequences found in only one sample, and V-gene usage showed no significant difference across disease groups. Active coeliac intraepithelial and lamina propria samples had lower TRB and TRG repertoire clonality than controls, suggesting that diverse T cells were recruited.

Sequencing was done on a sample of lamina propria lymphocytes from the gut. The sample's cell subset or site label, in plain terms: lamina propria cell (LPC) fraction of small intestinal biopsy. This TCR came from a man in his fifties with active celiac disease. The V gene is TRBV5-1 and the J gene is TRBJ2-5; TRBD2 might be the D gene, on 6 matching bases. The sequenced DNA: TGCGCCAGCAGCTGGAGGGGACTGCAAGAGACCCAGTACTTC. It encodes CASSWRGLQETQYF.